The present T cell receptor (beta chain) was sequenced within a study of regulatory T cells in long-lasting Graves disease. Time point given: newly diagnosed GD, antithyroid drugs for less than 3 months. After RNA was extracted from PBMCs, the TCR library was made from it. EDTA tubes collected roughly 10 milliliters of peripheral blood. Germline lookup yields CDR1 DFQATT and CDR2 SNEGSKA (reference sequence). This CDR3 is built from 19 residues. V lost 0 bases, J lost 0 bases, and 9 bases stayed unmatched. Both iRepertoire HTBI primers and Arm-PCR of CDR3 regions were used to build the TCR beta libraries. One entry per CDR3 protein, called by TCRdb with MiXCR from the multiplex PCR reads. The sample carries around 450,000 distinct CDR3 sequences, about 16% recorded once. This sample was shared with a second study, whose subject was T cells in Graves' hyperthyroidism and ophthalmopathy. According to that study: Newly diagnosed hyperthyroidism, duration under 2 months, in patients aged 18 to 65. A first-round RT-PCR of the TCR CDR3 used the HTBI primer set.

The sample consisted of peripheral blood mononuclear cells (PBMCs), taken at new diagnosis, from a patient treated with antithyroid drugs. The TCR sequence derives from a man aged 35 to 55 with Graves disease. V and J are TRBV20-1 and TRBJ2-5, with 14 nucleotides matching TRBD2. CDR3 sequence: CSAREPGTSGGGHQETQYF. The DNA of the CDR3 is TGCAGTGCTAGAGAGCCCGGGACTAGCGGGGGTGGCCACCAAGAGACCCAGTACTTC.